The 13 T cell receptor beta chains listed next were all sequenced from one sample in a study of regulatory T cells in long-lasting Graves disease. Time point in this sample: newly diagnosed GD, antithyroid drugs for less than 3 months. PBMC-derived RNA was used for the TCR library. TCR beta libraries were built with iRepertoire HTBI primers and Arm-PCR of CDR3 regions. MiXCR was run by TCRdb on the multiplex PCR reads, yielding one entry per CDR3 protein. The repertoire holds 200,000 to 250,000 distinct CDR3 sequences, roughly 19% seen once, with around 11% in the top ten. The same sample was also studied in work on T cells in Graves' hyperthyroidism and ophthalmopathy.

Sequencing used peripheral blood mononuclear cells (PBMCs), obtained at new diagnosis, from a patient treated with antithyroid drugs. These receptors were obtained from a woman between 25 and 40 years old with Graves disease.

V gene TRBV12-3 or TRBV12-4 combines with J gene TRBJ1-1; D is possibly TRBD1 (6 bases). Trimming left V 6 bases short and J 3 bases short, with 11 bases between. The CDR3 has 13 residues. CDR3 residues: CASRFRGDTEAFF. Written as DNA, the CDR3 is TGTGCCAGCAGGTTTAGGGGGGACACTGAAGCTTTCTTT.

This clonotype was detected once. The rearrangement links TRBV14 to TRBJ1-1; perhaps TRBD1 as D (5 bases). V dropped 6 bases and J dropped 1 base, with 12 bases sitting between them. CDR3 length equals 14 residues. Germline loops: CDR1 SGHDN, CDR2 FVKESK. CDR3 sequence (DNA): TGTGCCAGCAGAAGAGGGGCGACGAACACTGAAGCTTTCTTT. The encoded protein is CASRRGATNTEAFF. The variable domain in full, completed from reference TRBV14 and TRBJ1-1, reads EAGVTQFPSHSVIEKGQTVTLRCDPISGHDNLYWYRRVMGKEIKFLLHFVKESKQDESGMPNNRFLAERTGGTYSTLKVQPAELEDSGVYFCASRRGATNTEAFFGQGTRLTVV.

This clonotype has a count of ten or more. The chain combines TRBV28 with TRBJ2-3; D gene unclear. The germline CDR1 and CDR2 sequences are MDHEN and SYDVKM. Between the trimmed V and J ends, which lost 10 bases and 0 bases, there was a span of 17 bases. This CDR3 is 15 amino acids long. The CDR3 reads CAIRNRDSSTDTQYF. CDR3 coding DNA: TGTGCCATCCGTAACAGAGATTCTAGCACAGATACGCAGTATTTT.

The chain recombines TRBV4-1 with TRBJ1-1; 9 bases fit TRBD1. Germline loops: CDR1 MGHRA, CDR2 YSYEKL. There are 16 residues in the CDR3. The V segment lost 5 bases and the J segment 4 bases; nucleotides outside the gene matches: 11. The CDR3 loop is CASSSGRGQGLTEAFF. The CDR3 DNA sequence: TGCGCCAGCAGCTCCGGGAGGGGACAGGGACTCACTGAAGCTTTCTTT.

The sample holds many counts of this clonotype. The rearrangement links TRBV2 to TRBJ2-3, with 7 bases identical to TRBD1. The germline V gene has CDR1 SNHLY and CDR2 FYNNEI. CDR3 size: 16 residues. The ends lost 3 bases at V and 0 bases at J; junction bases unmatched: 6. DNA of the CDR3: TGTGCCAGCAGTGATGGGCAGGGGGTCAGCACAGATACGCAGTATTTT. Translating it yields CASSDGQGVSTDTQYF.

This clonotype was counted many times. The chain joins TRBV20-1 to TRBJ1-5, with a possible D match to TRBD1 (5 bases). Germline V gene lookup returns CDR1 DFQATT and CDR2 SNEGSKA (reference sequence). Trimming pared 0 bases from V and 6 bases from J, leaving 15 bases between. The CDR3 has 15 residues. The CDR3 spells CSARDRAGGGQPQHF. The CDR3 DNA reads as TGCAGTGCTAGAGATCGGGCAGGTGGGGGTCAGCCCCAGCATTTT.

V is TRBV5-4 and J is TRBJ1-2, with a tentative D call TRBD1 (6 bases). V was clipped by 1 base and J by 3 bases, with 10 bases between them. CDR3 length equals 14 residues. Germline CDR1 and CDR2: SGHNT and YYREEE (reference sequence). The CDR3 sequence is CASSLWGRDYGYTF. The CDR3 nucleotides are TGTGCCAGCAGCTTGTGGGGGCGCGACTATGGCTACACCTTC.

This clonotype counts as medium-sized. The chain has TRBV6-1 and TRBJ1-4, with 7 bases aligning to TRBD1. The CDR3 covers 14 residues. V dropped 7 bases and J dropped 3; count of bases not matched to a gene: 5. Germline loops: CDR1 MNHNS, CDR2 SASEGT. In DNA, the CDR3 is TGTGCCAGCAAGACAGGGTTGGCTAATGAAAAACTGTTTTTT. This codes for CASKTGLANEKLFF.

This clonotype came up a few times. The chain's CDR3 is CASSSWGGDYGYTF. In DNA, the CDR3 is TGTGCCAGCAGCTCCTGGGGGGGAGACTATGGCTACACCTTC. This chain links TRBV6-1 with TRBJ1-2; D might be TRBD1 (5 bases). Trimming removed 6 bases at V and 3 bases at J, with 14 bases between. The CDR3 is made up of 14 amino acids. The germline V gene encodes CDR1 MNHNS and CDR2 SASEGT.

This clonotype came up many times. The V call is TRBV30, the J call TRBJ1-2; tentatively, D is TRBD1 (6 bases). The germline gives CDR1 GTSNPN, CDR2 SVGIG (reference sequence). Trimming took 3 bases from V and 3 from J, leaving 14 bases between them. This CDR3 contains 14 residues. CDR3 residues: CAWSATGIHYGYTF. For the CDR3, the DNA is TGTGCCTGGAGCGCCACAGGGATCCACTATGGCTACACCTTC.

Points on this clonotype: Since the CDR3 does not end with the conserved phenylalanine or tryptophan, this likely comes from a read error. The DNA is omitted, as the CDR3 cannot be located on it reliably, and the CDR3 follows TCRdb's listing. The chain links TRBV2 to TRBJ1-6; the DNA was not compared with TRBD1, the D call given in the table. Both ends counted, the CDR3 spans 15 residues. The germline CDR1 and CDR2 sequences are SNHLY and FYNNEI. The CDR3: CASILRAGTGSPPHS.

This clonotype was counted at least ten times. J is TRBJ2-1 and V is TRBV7-2, with D possibly TRBD2 on 5 matching bases. Trimming cost V 5 bases and J 0 bases, with 23 bases left between them. CDR3 size: 19 residues. Germline values: CDR1 SGHTA, CDR2 FQGNSA. The CDR3 is CASSARTEIPNDSYNEQFF. In nucleotides, the CDR3 is TGTGCCAGCAGCGCACGGACTGAGATCCCAAATGACTCCTACAATGAGCAGTTCTTC.

This clonotype was observed a few times. DNA for the CDR3: TGTGCCAGCAGCTCCTCGCTAGCGACATCCTACAATGAGCAGTTCTTC. Translated, it gives CASSSSLATSYNEQFF. V gene TRBV13 combines with J gene TRBJ2-1, with D perhaps TRBD2 (6 bases). From germline, CDR1 is PRHDT and CDR2 FYEKMQ (reference sequence). The CDR3 totals 16 residues. V gave up 4 bases and J gave up 1 base, with 14 bases separating them.